The entry below describes one T cell receptor beta chain. Its target is unknown. Using immunoSEQ multiplex PCR, the repertoire was profiled, and TCRdb retains in-frame clones only, with some absent. In the table there are under 50,000 clones, roughly 85% of which are singletons. V was trimmed by 4 bases and J by 1 base, leaving 11 bases between them. Germline CDR1 is SGHRS and CDR2 is YFSETQ. The CDR3 sequence is 15 residues long. The data are from a study of OX40 agonist ivuxolimab in advanced cancers. Study-level findings and limits: More expanded clones were seen, on average, in CD8+ T cells than in CD4+. In the 0.1 to 3.0 mg/kg range, CD4+ and CD8+ blood T cells had expanded clonally by week 6.

The chain uses TRBV5-1 and TRBJ2-2; weak D call: TRBD1 (5 bases). Sequencing used CD4+ or CD8+ T cells sorted from blood, obtained in a trial of the OX40 agonist ivuxolimab. This TCR came from an adult with an advanced solid tumor such as melanoma, head and neck, liver or kidney cancer. CDR3 amino acids: CASSLLDRNTGELFF. In nucleotides, the CDR3 is TGCGCCAGCAGCCTCCTAGACAGGAACACCGGGGAGCTGTTTTTT.